The T cell receptor (beta chain) described here comes from a study of T cells after yellow fever vaccination. TCRdb passed the 5' RACE reads through MiXCR, listing each CDR3 protein once. This repertoire shows hundreds of thousands of distinct CDR3 sequences, about 12% found once; its top ten account for about 15%. This clonotype appeared a few times. Its specificity is unknown. The V end lost 3 bases, the J end lost 0 bases, and 6 bases lay between the germline ends. The V gene's germline CDR1 is MNHNS and CDR2 SASEGT. This CDR3 has 13 residues. Study-wide results and caveats: Though it reached lower strength, the secondary response hit its peak faster, day 5 versus 15.

The clonotype comes from a young man who received the YFV17D yellow fever vaccine. The chain is built from TRBV6-1 and TRBJ2-7; maybe TRBD2 (5 bases). Here the sequenced sample was PBMCs, taken on the day of the yellow fever booster vaccination. DNA of the CDR3: TGTGCCAGCAGTGAGAGGGACTCCTACGAGCAGTACTTC. It translates to CASSERDSYEQYF.